This TCR beta chain stems from a study of siplizumab effects on memory and regulatory T cells. Study outcomes and limitations: Controls showed an average of about 27% Treg-derived mappable alloreactive CD4+ clones, while siplizumab showed around 69%. Suppression by proliferating Tregs derived from siplizumab cultures was not verified. Memory T cells appeared less diverse than naive cells, which seemed to contribute substantially to alloresponse. Naive or memory phenotype assignment was not possible for roughly 80-97% of proliferating CD4+ or CD8+ clones.

Worth noting for this clone: Antigen unknown.

Some clones are missing from TCRdb's copy, which holds only in-frame ones; the method was immunoSEQ multiplex PCR. Among approximately 75,000 clones listed, 93% were seen once. The germline V gene encodes CDR1 SGHRS and CDR2 YFSETQ. CDR3 size: 16 residues. Trimming left V 4 bases short and J 0 bases short, with 14 bases between. The genes are TRBV5-1 and TRBJ2-1; D gene uncertain. The sequencing input was CD8+ T cells sorted from blood. The source of this sequence is a human donor in good health. The CDR3 is CASSQTDPSSYNEQFF. CDR3 DNA sequence: TGCGCCAGCAGCCAGACGGACCCTAGCTCCTACAATGAGCAGTTCTTC.